This entry lists 13 T cell receptor beta chains sequenced from one sample in a study of cytomegalovirus exposure and HLA in healthy donors. Primers: 60 Vbeta forward and 13 Jbeta reverse. Sequencing used immunoSEQ multiplex PCR; TCRdb keeps in-frame clones, though not all of them. Of some 100,000 clones in the sample, around 70% were seen once. Sequencing was done on a sample of PBMCs. The origin of the receptors is a woman aged 50 to 60 in good health and CMV-seropositive.

The CDR3 loop reads CASYREYYGYTF. The CDR3 DNA reads TGTGCCAGTTACAGGGAATACTATGGCTACACCTTC. J is TRBJ1-2 and V is TRBV25-1; D is perhaps TRBD1 (6 bases). The CDR3 is 12 residues long. Per germline, CDR1 MGHDK and CDR2 SYGVNS. Between the trimmed V and J ends, which lost 9 bases and 3 bases, there was a span of 11 bases.

The genes are TRBV11-1 and TRBJ1-1, with 8 nucleotides matching TRBD1. CDR3 size: 17 residues. The germline CDR1 and CDR2 sequences are SGHAT and FQDESV (reference sequence). The trim removed 1 base at V and 1 base at J, leaving 8 bases unmatched. CDR3 amino acids: CASSLVPGGRGNTEAFF. For the CDR3, the DNA is TGTGCCAGCAGCTTAGTTCCAGGGGGCCGTGGGAACACTGAAGCTTTCTTT.

This rearrangement joins TRBV6-6 to TRBJ1-3; D is ambiguous. V was cut by 3 bases and J by 2 bases, with 14 bases left in between. The germline gives CDR1 MNHNY, CDR2 SVGAGI (reference sequence). The CDR3 totals 16 residues. DNA for the CDR3: TGTGCCAGCAGTTATTTTGGGCCGGAGGCTGGAAACACCATATATTTT. This codes for CASSYFGPEAGNTIYF.

This clone has only a few counts. A read error may account for a junction end that differs from germline. The V call is TRBV7-9, the J call TRBJ2-7, with TRBD2 matching over 8 bases. Germline lookup yields CDR1 SEHNR and CDR2 FQNEAQ (reference sequence). CDR3 length: 18 amino acids. The CDR3 coding sequence is TGTTCCAGCAGCTTAGACCCCTGGCTAGCGGGTAGCTCCTACGAGCAGTACTTC. Translated, it gives CSSSLDPWLAGSSYEQYF.

The chain combines TRBV7-2 with TRBJ2-7, with 8 bases identical to TRBD1. Germline-derived CDR1 and CDR2 are SGHTA and FQGNSA. This CDR3 comprises 14 residues. Trimming took 5 bases from V and 4 from J; bases not matched to a gene: 7. CDR3 in DNA: TGTGCCAGCAGCCAACTGGACAGGGTATACGAGCAGTACTTC. Translating gives CASSQLDRVYEQYF.

This clone occurred a few times. V usage is TRBV7-6 and J usage is TRBJ2-5, with D maybe TRBD1 (5 bases). The V end lost 5 bases, the J end lost 5 bases, and 18 bases lay between the germline ends. CDR3 size: 15 residues. Per the germline V gene, CDR1 is SGHVS and CDR2 is FNYEAQ. The CDR3 here is CASSAAGIVGETQYF. The DNA for the CDR3 is TGTGCCAGCAGCGCAGCAGGGATTGTGGGGGAGACCCAGTACTTC.

V is TRBV7-9 and J is TRBJ2-1; maybe TRBD2 (5 bases). The germline gives CDR1 SEHNR, CDR2 FQNEAQ (reference sequence). V lost 2 bases and J 8 bases, leaving 13 bases between the germline ends. The length of the CDR3 is 14 residues. Written as DNA, the CDR3 is TGTGCCAGCAGCTTAACATACGACGGGGATGAGCAGTTCTTC. This encodes CASSLTYDGDEQFF.

The CDR3: CASSLSGPSYNEQFF. Written as DNA, the CDR3 is TGCGCCAGCAGCTTAAGCGGGCCCTCCTACAATGAGCAGTTCTTC. The genes are TRBV5-1 and TRBJ2-1, with D tentatively TRBD2 (6 bases). Germline loops: CDR1 SGHRS, CDR2 YFSETQ. The CDR3 totals 15 residues. V lost 2 bases, J lost 0 bases, and 9 bases lay in between.

The gene calls are TRBV27 and TRBJ1-5, with D possibly matching TRBD1 (6 bases). V shed 2 bases and J shed 1 base, with 12 bases lying between them. The CDR3 consists of 16 residues. Per germline, CDR1 MNHEY and CDR2 SMNVEV (reference sequence). CDR3 in amino acids: CASSLGGQGSNQPQHF. The DNA of the CDR3 is TGTGCCAGCAGTTTAGGGGGCCAGGGGAGCAATCAGCCCCAGCATTTT.

This CDR3 reads CASRDSYGYTF. The CDR3 coding sequence is TGTGCCAGTAGGGACAGCTATGGCTACACCTTC. The rearrangement links TRBV19 to TRBJ1-2; a weak D match, TRBD1 (6 bases). This CDR3 region has 11 residues. Germline V lookup: CDR1 LNHDA, CDR2 SQIVND (reference sequence). Trimming left V 6 bases short and J 4 bases short, with 6 bases between. The full variable domain, rest sourced from reference TRBV19 and TRBJ1-2, is DGGITQSPKYLFRKEGQNVTLSCEQNLNHDAMYWYRQDPGQGLRLIYYSQIVNDFQKGDIAEGYSVSREKKESFPLTVTSAQKNPTAFYLCASRDSYGYTFGSGTRLTVV.

The chain joins TRBV7-2 to TRBJ2-1, with 13 bases identical to TRBD2. The CDR3 extends over 17 amino acids. V lost 4 bases and J lost 3; bases outside the gene matches: 6. Germline V gene sequence: CDR1 SGHTA, CDR2 FQGNSA. CDR3 nucleotide sequence: TGTGCCAGCAGCTCCCGGACTAGCGGGAGAATCTACAATGAGCAGTTCTTC. Protein sequence: CASSSRTSGRIYNEQFF.

This rearrangement joins TRBV5-1 to TRBJ2-5, with D perhaps TRBD2 (6 bases). Germline V CDR1 and CDR2: SGHRS, YFSETQ. CDR3 length: 12 residues. The V end lost 4 bases, the J end lost 11 bases, and 15 bases lay between the germline ends. CDR3 DNA sequence: TGCGCCAGCAGCCCAGGAGCCGGGACTCAGTACTTC. It specifies CASSPGAGTQYF.

V is TRBV19 and J is TRBJ1-2; D unresolved. CDR3 length: 15 amino acids. The germline V gene encodes CDR1 LNHDA and CDR2 SQIVND (reference sequence). V lost 3 bases, J lost 8 bases, and 19 bases lay in between. The CDR3 nucleotides read TGTGCCAGTAGTATGGGCTCGGTCGGGAATGAGGGCTACACCTTC. It codes for CASSMGSVGNEGYTF.